This TCR beta chain was documented in a study of T cell repertoires in cytomegalovirus infection. Study-level information: Matching HLA type, along with CMV infection, was indicated by public TCR beta signatures.

TCRdb reprocessed the reads with MiXCR, giving one entry per CDR3 protein. The data contain roughly 200,000 distinct CDR3 sequences, roughly 9.8% of them seen just once; the ten biggest clones take up about 4.6%. The table lists this clonotype with many counts. Its specificity is unknown. CDR1 and CDR2 from the germline V gene are SGHAT and FQNNGV. The CDR3 runs to 19 residues. Trimming took 1 base from V and 3 from J; bases not matched to a gene: 9. Study-level points and caveats: Clonotypes of TCR beta that were HLA-C-restricted and CMV-specific dominated the ex vivo response.

The TCR was taken from a human donor in good health (CMV status not recorded). Some clones in this sample may be carry-over from other donors' samples. Material: PBMCs. The chain combines TRBV11-2 with TRBJ2-1, with TRBD2 identical over 13 bases. The CDR3 DNA reads as TGTGCCAGCAGCTTAGTTTGGACTAGCGGGGGCCGGGACTACAATGAGCAGTTCTTC. Translating gives CASSLVWTSGGRDYNEQFF.